This entry lists 15 T cell receptor beta chains sequenced from one sample in a study of blood T cell repertoires in COVID-19. Data came from immunoSEQ multiplex PCR; TCRdb stores just in-frame clones and leaves some out. The sample lists 55,000 to 75,000 clones, around 92% occurring once. Sequenced input: peripheral blood. The receptors were sampled from a man aged 55 to 69 with acute or convalescent COVID-19.

The chain uses TRBV9 and TRBJ1-1, with D possibly matching TRBD1 (6 bases). The V end was cut by 0 bases, the J end by 3 bases, with 12 bases between. There are 15 residues in the CDR3. Germline-derived CDR1 and CDR2 are SGDLS and YYNGEE. The CDR3 coding sequence is TGTGCCAGCAGCGTAGTTTCAGGGGTGGACACTGAAGCTTTCTTT. This encodes CASSVVSGVDTEAFF.

The chain has TRBV14 and TRBJ2-3; tentative D call: TRBD1 (6 bases). V was clipped by 8 bases and J by 0 bases, with 12 bases between them. Germline V gene lookup returns CDR1 SGHDN and CDR2 FVKESK. The CDR3 runs 14 residues. The CDR3 DNA is TGTGCCAGCGCCAGACAGGAGAGCACAGATACGCAGTATTTT. Translating it yields CASARQESTDTQYF.

J is TRBJ1-3 and V is TRBV15; D uncertain. The V gene's germline CDR1 is LNHNV and CDR2 YYDKDF (reference sequence). CDR3 size: 17 residues. V lost 0 bases, J lost 0 bases, and 12 bases lay in between. CDR3 residues: CATSRDIGTPSGNTIYF. CDR3 in DNA: TGTGCCACCAGCAGAGATATCGGTACGCCCTCTGGAAACACCATATATTTT.

The genes are TRBV6-6 and TRBJ1-4; D gene unclear. Looked up from germline, CDR1 is MNHNY and CDR2 is SVGAGI (reference sequence). Trimming removed 0 bases at V and 8 bases at J, with 13 bases between. The CDR3 runs 15 residues. The chain's CDR3 is CASSYSTSLREKLFF. The CDR3 nucleotides read TGTGCCAGCAGTTACTCCACTAGCCTGAGAGAAAAACTGTTTTTT.

The chain couples TRBV12-3 or TRBV12-4 to TRBJ1-2, with 7 bases identical to TRBD1. Unmatched junction bases numbered 4, after V lost 5 bases and J lost 7 bases. This CDR3 is built from 12 residues. The CDR3 here is CASSGDSGGYTF. The CDR3 DNA follows: TGTGCCAGCAGTGGGGACAGCGGTGGCTACACCTTC.

The V call is TRBV6-5, the J call TRBJ1-5, with D hard to call. The V end lost 3 bases, the J end lost 2 bases, and 11 bases lay between the germline ends. Looked up from germline, CDR1 is MNHEY and CDR2 is SVGAGI. The CDR3 sequence is 15 residues long. The CDR3 DNA follows: TGTGCCAGCAGTTATTCGGGAAGGGGCAATCAGCCCCAGCATTTT. This gives the protein CASSYSGRGNQPQHF.

This clone was found a few times. V usage is TRBV6-2 or TRBV6-3 and J usage is TRBJ1-1, with unresolved D. The CDR3 contains 14 residues. Germline values: CDR1 MNHEY, CDR2 SVGEGT. V was clipped by 0 bases and J by 1 base, with 6 bases between them. The CDR3 loop is CASSYSWANTEAFF. In DNA, the CDR3 is TGTGCCAGCAGTTACTCTTGGGCGAACACTGAAGCTTTCTTT.

The chain has TRBV5-1 and TRBJ2-5, with a possible D match to TRBD1 (6 bases). Trimming left V 0 bases short and J 2 bases short, with 11 bases between. The CDR3 consists of 15 residues. The germline V gene encodes CDR1 SGHRS and CDR2 YFSETQ. The CDR3 DNA is TGCGCCAGCAGCTTGGAGGTGGGGGCACAAGAGACCCAGTACTTC. This codes for CASSLEVGAQETQYF.

The gene calls are TRBV30 and TRBJ2-7; 12 bases agree with TRBD2. J was trimmed by 4 bases and V by 6 bases; bases with no gene match: 1. Per germline, CDR1 GTSNPN and CDR2 SVGIG (reference sequence). The CDR3 is 12 amino acids. The CDR3 here is CACGLAGYEQYF. The CDR3 DNA sequence: TGTGCCTGTGGACTAGCGGGGTACGAGCAGTACTTC.

The rearrangement joins TRBV9 to TRBJ2-7, with D possibly being TRBD1 (5 bases). There are 14 residues in the CDR3. Germline V gene lookup returns CDR1 SGDLS and CDR2 YYNGEE. V was shortened by 2 bases and J by 7 bases, with 16 bases between the two germline ends. CDR3 protein: CASSVGPGRLEQYF. CDR3 DNA: TGTGCCAGCAGCGTGGGGCCGGGCAGGTTGGAGCAGTACTTC.

This clone was seen once. The V call is TRBV7-6, the J call TRBJ2-7; possible D gene TRBD1, 6 bases. CDR1 and CDR2 (germline): SGHVS, FNYEAQ. The V end was cut by 5 bases, the J end by 2 bases, with 10 bases between. There are 13 residues in the CDR3. The CDR3 nucleotides are TGTGCCAGCAGCCGGGCAGGGGCCTACGAGCAGTACTTC. Residues: CASSRAGAYEQYF.

The J gene is TRBJ1-3, the V gene TRBV10-3; no clear D gene. V shed 10 bases and J shed 1 base, with 11 bases lying between them. Germline V gene lookup returns CDR1 ENHRY and CDR2 SYGVKD. The CDR3 is 13 residues long. Here the CDR3 DNA reads TGTGCCAGCGAACGGTTTTCTGGAAACACCATATATTTT. This encodes CASERFSGNTIYF.

The chain combines TRBV7-9 with TRBJ2-3, with TRBD2 matching over 8 bases. J was trimmed by 4 bases and V by 2 bases; bases with no gene match: 2. Germline V gene sequence: CDR1 SEHNR, CDR2 FQNEAQ (reference sequence). CDR3 size: 14 residues. The CDR3 region is CASSLTSGADTQYF. The CDR3 DNA reads TGTGCCAGCAGCTTAACTAGCGGAGCAGATACGCAGTATTTT.

The rearrangement links TRBV2 to TRBJ1-6; no definite D call. The CDR3 loop spans 14 amino acids. V was trimmed by 10 bases and J by 3 bases, leaving 13 bases between them. Germline-derived CDR1 and CDR2 are SNHLY and FYNNEI. This chain's CDR3 is CAIRPAGYNSPLHF. The CDR3 bases are TGTGCCATCCGCCCGGCGGGCTATAATTCACCCCTCCACTTT.

V is TRBV10-3 and J is TRBJ1-5; unclear D gene. Trimming stripped 3 bases from V and 4 bases from J, with 7 bases between. CDR3 length: 13 amino acids. The germline V gene has CDR1 ENHRY and CDR2 SYGVKD. The CDR3 DNA is TGTGCCATCAGTGACGACTCTAATCAGCCCCAGCATTTT. Translation: CAISDDSNQPQHF.